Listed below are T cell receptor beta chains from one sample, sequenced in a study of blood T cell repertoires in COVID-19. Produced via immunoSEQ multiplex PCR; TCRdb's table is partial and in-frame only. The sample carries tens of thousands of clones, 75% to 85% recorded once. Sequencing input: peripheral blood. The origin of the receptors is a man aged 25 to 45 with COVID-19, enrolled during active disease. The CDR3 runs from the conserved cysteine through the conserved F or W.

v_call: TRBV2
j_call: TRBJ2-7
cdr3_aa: CASKTSGLLYEQYF

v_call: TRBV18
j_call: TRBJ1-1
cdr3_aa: CASSKVEGNTEAFF

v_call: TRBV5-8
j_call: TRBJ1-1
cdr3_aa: CASSWTGMNTEAFF

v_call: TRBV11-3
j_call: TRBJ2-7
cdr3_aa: CASSLLSGRRAYEQYF

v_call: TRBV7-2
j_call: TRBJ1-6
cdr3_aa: CASTYLTPGQNFLHF

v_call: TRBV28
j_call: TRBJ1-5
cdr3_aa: CASSLEGGGQPQHF

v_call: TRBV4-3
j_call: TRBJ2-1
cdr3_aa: CASSQRLAGYSEQFF

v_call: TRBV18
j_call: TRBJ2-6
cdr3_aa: CASSPTLGGAVSGANVLTF

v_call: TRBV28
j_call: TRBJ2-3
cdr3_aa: CARTGFAITQYF

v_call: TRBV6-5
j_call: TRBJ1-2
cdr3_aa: CASSYQTGGRGYTF

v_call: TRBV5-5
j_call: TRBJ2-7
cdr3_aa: CASRPPLAGGYEQYF

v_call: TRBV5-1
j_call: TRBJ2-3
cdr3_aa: CASSTSGTSGRITTDTQYF

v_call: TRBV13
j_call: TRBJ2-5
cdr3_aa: CASSLGGAGGRETQYF

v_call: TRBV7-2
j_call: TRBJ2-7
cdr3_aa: CASSLGSGSLLYEQYF

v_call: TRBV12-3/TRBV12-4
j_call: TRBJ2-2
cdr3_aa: CASGDRDHGELFF

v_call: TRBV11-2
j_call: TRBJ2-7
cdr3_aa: CASSFFPAGNKYEQYF

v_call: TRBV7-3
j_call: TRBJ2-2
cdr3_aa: CASSFSQDTGELFF

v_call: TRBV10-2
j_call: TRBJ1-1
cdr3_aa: CASRGQMNTEAFF

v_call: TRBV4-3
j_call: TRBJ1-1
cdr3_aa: CASSQTRWNTEAFF

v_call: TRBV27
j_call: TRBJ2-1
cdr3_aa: CASSRIAGTANEQFF

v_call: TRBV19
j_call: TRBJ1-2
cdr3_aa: CASSQSMGYGYTF

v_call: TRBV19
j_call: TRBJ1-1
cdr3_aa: CASSISVTGFRTEAFF

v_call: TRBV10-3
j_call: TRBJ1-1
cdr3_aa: CAIRGQGANAEAFF

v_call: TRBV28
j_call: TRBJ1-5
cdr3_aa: CASSLVGQRNQPQHF

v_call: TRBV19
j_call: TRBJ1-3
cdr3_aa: CASSIDSVSGNTIYF

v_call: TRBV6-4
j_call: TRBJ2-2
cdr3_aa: CASSVGTGDTGELFF

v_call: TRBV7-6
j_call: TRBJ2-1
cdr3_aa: CASSLMVAPGNEQFF

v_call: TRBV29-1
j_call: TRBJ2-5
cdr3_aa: CSVVTLAGEQETQYF

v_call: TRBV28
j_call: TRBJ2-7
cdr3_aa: CASSLRYEQYF

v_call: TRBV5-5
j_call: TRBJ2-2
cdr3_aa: CASSGGGYNGELFF

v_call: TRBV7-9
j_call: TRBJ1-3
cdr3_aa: CAHERSSGNTIYF

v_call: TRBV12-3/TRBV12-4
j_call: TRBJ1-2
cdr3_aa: CASSPLPGGYTF

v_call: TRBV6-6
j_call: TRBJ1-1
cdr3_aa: CASSLEEGTEAFF

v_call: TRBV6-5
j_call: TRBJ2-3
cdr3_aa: CASRFESDTQYF

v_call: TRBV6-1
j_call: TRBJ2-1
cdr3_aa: CASSERLAGVPAEQFF

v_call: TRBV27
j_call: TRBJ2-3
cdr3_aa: CASSTPTDTQYF

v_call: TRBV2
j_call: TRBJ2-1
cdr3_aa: CARNDPVAGASHNEQFF

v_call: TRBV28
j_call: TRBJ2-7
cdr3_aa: CASSPAGSISYEQYF

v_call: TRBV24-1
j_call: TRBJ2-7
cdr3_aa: CATAVAVSYEQYF

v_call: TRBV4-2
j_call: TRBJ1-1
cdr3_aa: CASSPRDRGGNTEAFF

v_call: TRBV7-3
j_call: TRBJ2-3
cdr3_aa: CASSSGMSPDTQYF